Listed here is a single T cell receptor beta chain. These data originate in a study of blood T cell repertoires in COVID-19. In the study overall: Nucleic acid was either cDNA or gDNA, and it came from T cells, B-cell-depleted T cells, or PBMCs.

The V gene's germline CDR1 is LGHDT and CDR2 YNNKEL (reference sequence). V gave up 1 base and J gave up 4 bases, with 10 bases separating them. The CDR3 totals 15 residues. In the authors' methods: By means of reference gene primer amplification, nucleated cell counts were estimated. Some clones are missing from TCRdb's copy, which holds only in-frame ones; the method was immunoSEQ multiplex PCR. V and J calls and clone size are as listed in that table; D and trimming were resolved from the DNA. The data contain some 130,000 clones, 70% to 85% of them singletons. The TCR sequence derives from a man between 60 and 70 years old who had recovered from COVID-19. Sequenced input: peripheral blood. The chain uses TRBV3-1 (or the pseudogene TRBV3-2) and TRBJ2-2; D is possibly TRBD2 (6 bases). CDR3 region: CASSQAGTPTGELFF. In nucleotides, the CDR3 is TGTGCCAGCAGCCAAGCCGGGACTCCCACCGGGGAGCTGTTTTTT.